This T cell receptor (beta chain) was sequenced during a study of beta chain features in type 1 diabetes. Study observations and caveats: Short templates might get an advantage during PCR, and this would be equal in patients and controls. All four CD4+ subsets from Type 1 diabetes patients carried moderately but significantly shorter TCRB CDR3s.

This CDR3 has 13 residues. CDR1 is SGHVS, CDR2 FQNEAQ, per germline. Trimming removed 5 bases from V and 9 bases from J, with 14 bases in between. Isolated RNA was reverse transcribed in full, so expressed TCRB transcripts were sequenced. Sequenced by immunoSEQ multiplex PCR; TCRdb stores in-frame clones only, minus some. The sample lists more than 300,000 clones; over 7% were seen once. Of note for this clone: Its antigen is not known.

The TCR comes from a man under 40 with type 1 diabetes. The sequencing sample was made of central memory CD4+ T cells from blood. This chain uses TRBV7-8 with TRBJ2-1, with TRBD2 as a possible D gene (5 bases). The CDR3 spells CASSDFTRTEQFF. The CDR3 nucleotides are TGTGCCAGCAGCGATTTTACTAGGACTGAGCAGTTCTTC.